The T cell receptor beta chain described here comes from a study of T-cell reconstitution after alpha-beta-depleted transplantation in children. Study-wide points: About two months after transplant, alpha-beta T cells reportedly came from several hundred expanded graft clones. Newly generated T cells supplied most T-cell counts and diversity one year post-transplant. Surviving thymic progenitors and recipient T cells were the source of high TCRbeta diversity at day 60 in some patients.

The TCRbeta library was prepared with unique molecular identifiers. TCRdb re-called the PCR reads through MiXCR, storing one row per CDR3 protein. Found here are approximately 400,000 distinct CDR3 sequences, under 20% of them singletons; the top ten hold roughly 27%. As regards this clonotype: Its target is unknown.

The sequences come from PBMCs, mostly from graft donor cells, collected 360 days after TCRalphabeta/CD19-depleted stem cell transplant. The sequence was obtained from a boy under two years old who had a stem cell transplant for Wiskott-Aldrich syndrome, so the T cells may come from the graft donor.

The CDR3 is CASSLAGGLPTEAFF. The CDR3 coding sequence is TGTGCCAGCAGTTTAGCAGGGGGTCTTCCGACTGAAGCTTTCTTT. This rearrangement joins TRBV12-3 or TRBV12-4 to TRBJ1-1; D perhaps matches TRBD1 (6 bases). CDR3 size: 15 residues. The V gene lost 0 bases and the J gene lost 5 bases, with 13 bases spanning the gap.